This T cell receptor delta chain was recovered during a study of Vδ1+ human thymocytes. Sequences come from RNA converted to cDNA by reverse transcription. The CDR3 regions were amplified by multiplex PCR from V-gene primers to a constant-region primer. TCRdb used CATT to re-call clones from the multiplex PCR reads. The data contain around 23,000 delta-chain clones, about 7.4% of them singletons. On this clone itself: Its antigen is unidentified.

Trimming stripped 2 bases from V and 7 bases from J, with 26 bases between. The CDR3 covers 18 residues. Germline CDR1 TSWWSYY, CDR2 QGS. After alphabeta T cell depletion, CD3+ Vdelta1+ Vdelta2- thymocytes were sorted. Purity of the sorted Vdelta1+ thymocytes ranged from roughly 97% to 99.6%. Regarding the study as a whole: Thymic delta-chain repertoires held 20% to 25% Vdelta2 sequences and few Vdelta3, despite high sort purity. Highly polyclonal TRG and TRD repertoires with Gaussian CDR3 length distributions appeared in thymus. Donors shared many TRG clonotypes but few TRD clonotypes.

V and J are TRDV1 and TRDJ1, with a tentative D call TRDD3 (5 bases). The sequencing sample was made of Vdelta1+ gamma-delta thymocytes from the thymus. The subset here: FACS-sorted CD3+ TCRalphabeta- TCRVdelta1+ TCRVdelta2- thymocytes. The TCR originated in a girl younger than two who had congenital heart surgery. In nucleotides, the CDR3 is TGTGCTCTTGGGGAAACCAATTACCGAGACCTCTGCGGGGGTAAACTCATCTTT. Its translation: CALGETNYRDLCGGKLIF.